The 9 T cell receptor beta chains reported below all come from one sample, sequenced in a study of blood T cell repertoires in COVID-19. Assay used: immunoSEQ multiplex PCR; TCRdb lists only in-frame clones, some missing. The table includes 200,000 to 300,000 clones, about 82% detected once. Sequenced material: peripheral blood. The receptors here all came from a man at least 80 years old with acute or convalescent COVID-19.

This CDR3 reads CSAHSGYEQYF. For the CDR3, the DNA is TGCAGTGCCCATAGCGGGTACGAGCAGTACTTC. This rearrangement joins TRBV20-1 to TRBJ2-7; TRBD2 aligns across 7 bases. CDR3 size: 11 residues. Germline lookup yields CDR1 DFQATT and CDR2 SNEGSKA (reference sequence). V trimming: 6 bases; J trimming: 4 bases; junction bases outside the gene matches: 3.

The chain has TRBV2 and TRBJ2-7; 8 bases are a match to TRBD1. Germline trimming cut 4 bases from V and 3 bases from J; bases unmatched to any gene: 2. Germline values: CDR1 SNHLY, CDR2 FYNNEI. This CDR3 region has 13 residues. CDR3 region: CASSATGGYEQYF. The CDR3 DNA is TGTGCCAGCAGTGCCACAGGGGGCTACGAGCAGTACTTC. Variable domain in full (rest from reference TRBV2 and TRBJ2-7): EPEVTQTPSHQVTQMGQEVILRCVPISNHLYFYWYRQILGQKVEFLVSFYNNEISEKSEIFDDQFSVERPDGSNFTLKIRSTKLEDSAMYFCASSATGGYEQYFGPGTRLTVT.

The chain couples TRBV5-1 to TRBJ2-5; 8 nucleotides agree with TRBD2. Germline CDR1 is SGHRS and CDR2 is YFSETQ. The J segment lost 1 base and the V segment lost 0 bases, leaving 5 bases of the junction unmatched. The CDR3 consists of 16 residues. CDR3 DNA: TGCGCCAGCAGCTTGGGAGCTAGCGGGTTCCAAGAGACCCAGTACTTC. Protein product: CASSLGASGFQETQYF.

This chain links TRBV10-3 with TRBJ1-5, with D maybe TRBD1 (5 bases). The CDR3 consists of 14 residues. Germline assignment: CDR1 ENHRY and CDR2 SYGVKD. With 6 bases removed from V and 3 bases from J, the gap between germline ends came to 12 bases. CDR3 DNA: TGTGCCATCAGCGCAGGGCCATACAATCAGCCCCAGCATTTT. Protein: CAISAGPYNQPQHF.

The V call is TRBV6-5, the J call TRBJ2-1, with 7 bases lining up with TRBD2. Losses at the gene ends were 6 bases for V and 9 bases for J; bases not matched to a gene: 8. The germline V gene encodes CDR1 MNHEY and CDR2 SVGAGI. CDR3 size: 13 residues. CDR3 nucleotides: TGTGCCAGCAGATTGGGGACGGGGGGTGAGCAGTTCTTC. Translation: CASRLGTGGEQFF.

This chain connects TRBV7-9 to TRBJ1-1, with TRBD1 matching 7 bases. Trimming cost V 5 bases and J 0 bases; bases outside gene matches: 6. Germline V gives CDR1 SEHNR, CDR2 FQNEAQ (reference sequence). The CDR3 sequence is 15 residues long. As DNA, the CDR3 is TGTGCCAGCAGCCTCCGGGACAGCATGAACACTGAAGCTTTCTTT. This sequence encodes CASSLRDSMNTEAFF.

The chain has TRBV6-2 or TRBV6-3 and TRBJ2-2, with TRBD1 identical over 7 bases. Per germline, CDR1 MNHEY and CDR2 SVGEGT. The CDR3 is 18 amino acids. Germline trimming cut 6 bases from V and 4 bases from J; bases unmatched to any gene: 17. The CDR3 bases are TGTGCCAGCAGCCCTCTATCGGGTACAGGGGTTTTCACCGGGGAGCTGTTTTTT. It codes for CASSPLSGTGVFTGELFF.

The chain recombines TRBV28 with TRBJ1-2; D not resolved. From germline, CDR1 is MDHEN and CDR2 SYDVKM. This CDR3 has 15 residues. Trimming took 2 bases from V and 7 from J, leaving 17 bases between them. The CDR3 loop reads CASSLMLRLEGGYTF. The DNA for the CDR3 is TGTGCCAGCAGTTTAATGTTGAGGCTCGAGGGTGGCTACACCTTC.

This chain joins TRBV3-1 (or the pseudogene TRBV3-2) and TRBJ2-7, with 7 bases that match TRBD1. The CDR3 runs 13 residues. In germline, CDR1 is LGHDT, CDR2 YNNKEL (reference sequence). J was trimmed by 6 bases and V by 4 bases; bases with no gene match: 6. This CDR3 is CASSPDRASEQYF. For the CDR3, the DNA is TGTGCCAGCAGCCCAGACAGGGCTTCCGAGCAGTACTTC.